Reported below is one T cell receptor (beta chain). With 4 bases removed from V and 9 bases from J, the gap between germline ends came to 10 bases. Germline V gene lookup returns CDR1 SEHNR and CDR2 FQNEAQ (reference sequence). The CDR3 runs to 12 residues. Sequencing was performed with immunoSEQ multiplex PCR; in TCRdb, only in-frame clones are kept and a portion is missing. The sample has hundreds of thousands of clones, 80% to 95% seen once; the top ten hold 24%. The naive CD8 subset, CD45RO-negative cells positively selected for CCR7, excluded terminally differentiated effector memory CD45RA+ cells. These data come from a study of shared clonotypes between healthy human individuals.

The clonotype was recovered from a man younger than 45 in good health. The rearrangement uses TRBV7-9 and TRBJ2-1; possible D gene TRBD1, 5 bases. The sample taken for sequencing was naive CD8+ T cells sorted from blood. The CDR3 DNA reads TGTGCCAGCAGCTCCGGACACACTGAGCAGTTCTTC. This gives the protein CASSSGHTEQFF.